This paragraph covers one T cell receptor (beta chain) sequence. An end of the junction does not agree with germline; a read error may underlie this. The data are from a study of cytomegalovirus exposure and HLA in healthy donors. Sequencing was performed with immunoSEQ multiplex PCR; in TCRdb, only in-frame clones are kept and a portion is missing. The sample lists 250,000 or so clones, roughly 87% occurring once. CDR1 and CDR2 from the germline V gene are SGHAT and FQNNGV. The CDR3 is made up of 11 amino acids. The sequence came from a young man in good health and CMV-seropositive. The sample taken for sequencing was PBMCs. The chain carries TRBV11-2 and TRBJ1-1; D possibly corresponds to TRBD1 (6 bases). CDR3 nucleotide sequence: TGTGCCAGCAGCTTAGGCGGGACACCACGCTTT. It translates to CASSLGGTPRF.